The clone carrying this T cell receptor (beta chain) was seen more than once but under ten times. Its antigen is as yet unknown. Trimming took off 2 bases at V and 4 bases at J, with 9 bases between the two ends. The V gene's germline CDR1 is PRHDT and CDR2 FYEKMQ (reference sequence). The CDR3 totals 14 residues. The data were obtained in a study of beta chain features in type 1 diabetes. In the study overall: Comparable age, gender and cell yields were observed in patients relative to healthy donors. Points from the study as a whole: Among patients, naive, central memory and Treg TCRB repertoires appeared more similar than among healthy donors. Resolution of whether HLA type affects TCRB rearrangement was not achieved here.

The sequenced template was cDNA made from the entire isolated RNA. Measured with immunoSEQ multiplex PCR; TCRdb has only the in-frame clones, and not every one. The table shows some 360,000 clones, with about 20% occurring only once. The origin of this receptor is a woman aged 18-29 years in good health. Sequencing used naive CD4+ T cells from blood. The genes are TRBV13 and TRBJ2-1; D possibly corresponds to TRBD1 (6 bases). CDR3 in amino acids: CASSLSGQYNEQFF. The CDR3 DNA sequence: TGTGCCAGCAGCTTAAGTGGACAGTACAATGAGCAGTTCTTC.